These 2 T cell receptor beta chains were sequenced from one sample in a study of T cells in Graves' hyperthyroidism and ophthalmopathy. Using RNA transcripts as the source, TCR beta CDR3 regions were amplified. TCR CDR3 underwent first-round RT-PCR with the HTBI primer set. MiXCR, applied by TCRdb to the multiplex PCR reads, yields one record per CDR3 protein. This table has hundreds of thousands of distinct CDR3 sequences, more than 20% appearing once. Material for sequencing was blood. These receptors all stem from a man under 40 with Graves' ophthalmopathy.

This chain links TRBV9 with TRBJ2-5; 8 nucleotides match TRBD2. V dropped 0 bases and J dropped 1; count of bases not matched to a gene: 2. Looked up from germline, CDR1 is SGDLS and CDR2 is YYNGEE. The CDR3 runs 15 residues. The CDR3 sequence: CASSVGTSSQETQYF. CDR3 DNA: TGTGCCAGCAGCGTAGGGACTAGCAGCCAAGAGACCCAGTACTTC.

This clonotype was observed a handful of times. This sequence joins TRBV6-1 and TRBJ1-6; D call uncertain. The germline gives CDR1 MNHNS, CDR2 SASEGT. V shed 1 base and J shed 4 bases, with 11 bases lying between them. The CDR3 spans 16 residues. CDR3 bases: TGTGCCAGCAGTGAAGGAAATGTTTTATATAATTCACCCCTCCACTTT. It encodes CASSEGNVLYNSPLHF.